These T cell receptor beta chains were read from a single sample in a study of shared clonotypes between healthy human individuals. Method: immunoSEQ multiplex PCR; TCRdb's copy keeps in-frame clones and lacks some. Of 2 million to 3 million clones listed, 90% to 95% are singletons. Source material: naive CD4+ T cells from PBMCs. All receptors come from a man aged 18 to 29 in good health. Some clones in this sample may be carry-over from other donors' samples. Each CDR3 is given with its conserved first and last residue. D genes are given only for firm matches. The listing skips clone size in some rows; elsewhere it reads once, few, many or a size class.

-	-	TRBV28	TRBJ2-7	TGTGCCAGCAGTTATATGAACTCCGAGCAGTACTTC	CASSYMNSEQYF
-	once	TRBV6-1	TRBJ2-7	TGTGCCAGTGGGGGAGCGCTGAGCTCCTACGAGCAGTACTTC	CASGGALSSYEQYF
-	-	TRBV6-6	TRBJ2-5	TGTGCCAGCAGTCAGGGACAAGAGACCCAGTACTTC	CASSQGQETQYF
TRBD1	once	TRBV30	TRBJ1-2	TGTGCCTGGAGTGGGGACAGGGGGAACTATGGCTACACCTTC	CAWSGDRGNYGYTF
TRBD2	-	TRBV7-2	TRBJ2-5	TGTGCCAAGGCCGGGTTACTAGCGGAGGTGGGGGATAGAGAGACCCAGTACTTC	CAKAGLLAEVGDRETQYF
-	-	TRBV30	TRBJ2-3	TGTGCCTGGAGTGCGAGCCCGGCGGATACGCAGTATTTT	CAWSASPADTQYF
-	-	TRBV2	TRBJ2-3	TGTGCCAGCATGCGGACAGTAGAGAATACGCAGTATTTT	CASMRTVENTQYF
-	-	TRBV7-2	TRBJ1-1	TGTGCCAGCAGCTTAGTTACAGAGGTGAACACTGAAGCTTTCTTT	CASSLVTEVNTEAFF
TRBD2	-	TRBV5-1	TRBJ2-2	TGCGCCAGCAGATCGATAGCGGGGGCGGGCACCGGGGAGCTGTTTTTT	CASRSIAGAGTGELFF
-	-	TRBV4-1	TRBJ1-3	TGCGCCAGCAGCCAATCAAGCGGAAACACCATATATTTT	CASSQSSGNTIYF
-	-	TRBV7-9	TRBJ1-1	TGTGCCAGCAGCATTAAAGGGGGTGAGGGCACTGAAGCTTTCTTT	CASSIKGGEGTEAFF
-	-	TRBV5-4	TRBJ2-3	TGTGCCAGCAGCAGGGGGGGACATACGTTCACAGATACGCAGTATTTT	CASSRGGHTFTDTQYF
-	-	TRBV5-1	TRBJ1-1	TGCGCCAGCAGCTTGGCATCGGGGAGCGGTAACACTGAAGCTTTCTTT	CASSLASGSGNTEAFF
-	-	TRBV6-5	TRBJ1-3	TGTGCCAGCAGTTACTCGTCCACCATTTCCAACACCATATATTTT	CASSYSSTISNTIYF
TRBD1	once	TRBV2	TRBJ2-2	TGTGCCAGCAGTGATAACAGGGGGCAGGCCGGGGAGCTGTTTTTT	CASSDNRGQAGELFF
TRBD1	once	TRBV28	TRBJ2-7	TGTGCCAGCAGCTACTTCTTGGGACAGAGATCCTACGAGCAGTACTTC	CASSYFLGQRSYEQYF
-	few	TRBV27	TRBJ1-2	TGTGCCAGCAGCAACACAAACTATGGCTACACCTTC	CASSNTNYGYTF
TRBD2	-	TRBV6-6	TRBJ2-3	TGTGCCAGCATGGGGCGGACTAGCGGGAGGTCAGATACGCAGTATTTT	CASMGRTSGRSDTQYF
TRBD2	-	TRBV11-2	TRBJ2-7	TGTGCCAGCAGCTTAGAATTATTCGGACTAGCGGGAGGGAGCTCCTACGAGCAGTACTTC	CASSLELFGLAGGSSYEQYF
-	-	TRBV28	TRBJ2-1	TGTGCCAGCACCGCATATTCCTACAATGAGCAGTTCTTC	CASTAYSYNEQFF
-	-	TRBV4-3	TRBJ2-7	TGCGCCAGCAGCCAAGATAGGCTAGAAGGTCGCGAGCAGTACTTC	CASSQDRLEGREQYF
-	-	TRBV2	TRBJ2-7	TGTGCCAGCAGTCGGACAGACTACGAGCAGTACTTC	CASSRTDYEQYF
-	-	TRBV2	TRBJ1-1	TGTGCCAGCAGCAGGGCCCTCGAAGCTTTCTTT	CASSRALEAFF
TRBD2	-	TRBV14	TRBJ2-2	TGTGCCAGCAGCCCAGGACTAGCGGGATCAAACACCGGGGAGCTGTTTTTT	CASSPGLAGSNTGELFF
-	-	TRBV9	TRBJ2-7	TGTGCCAGCAGCGCCACAGACAGCTACGAGCAGTACTTC	CASSATDSYEQYF
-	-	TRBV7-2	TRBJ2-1	TGTGCCAGCAGCTCTACTACCTACAATGAGCAGTTCTTC	CASSSTTYNEQFF
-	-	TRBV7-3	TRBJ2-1	TGTGCCAGCAGCCCAGTCCAAACTCGGTACAATGAGCAGTTCTTC	CASSPVQTRYNEQFF
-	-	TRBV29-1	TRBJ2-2	TGCAGCGTAGGTCAGGGGAACACCGGGGAGCTGTTTTTT	CSVGQGNTGELFF
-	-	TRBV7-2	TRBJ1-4	TGTGCCAGCAGCTTAGGTGGGGCGGCGGGGACGGAACTGTTTTTT	CASSLGGAAGTELFF
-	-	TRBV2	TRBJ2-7	TGTGCCAGCTGGGTGGGGACTTACGAGCAGTACTTC	CASWVGTYEQYF
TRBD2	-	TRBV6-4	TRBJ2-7	TGTGCCAGCAGTGATCGGGGGGGTCGGCCCCGAGCTTGGCACTTC	CASSDRGGRPRAWHF
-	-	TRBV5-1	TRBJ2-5	TGCGCCAGCAGCCCAGGACAAGCGGGGACCCAGTACTTC	CASSPGQAGTQYF
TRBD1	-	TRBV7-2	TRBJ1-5	TGTGCCAGCAGCCCGGGACAGCCGTATAGCAATCAGCCCCAGCATTTT	CASSPGQPYSNQPQHF
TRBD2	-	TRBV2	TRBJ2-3	TGTGCCAGCAAGACTAGCGGGAGCACAGATACGCAGTATTTT	CASKTSGSTDTQYF
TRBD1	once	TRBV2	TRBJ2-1	TGTGCCAGCAGTGGTGGGACAGGGATTCAGCAGTTCTTC	CASSGGTGIQQFF
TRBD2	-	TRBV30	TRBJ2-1	TGTGCCTGGTTACGGGACTACCCCCGGGGCAATGAGCAGTTCTTC	CAWLRDYPRGNEQFF
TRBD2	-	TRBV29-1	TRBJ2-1	TGCAGCGTTGAAACTAGCGGGACCTACAATGAGCAGTTCTTC	CSVETSGTYNEQFF
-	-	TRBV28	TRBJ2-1	TGTGCCAGCAGTTTAGGGGGGCAGGCCCATGAGCAGTTCTTC	CASSLGGQAHEQFF
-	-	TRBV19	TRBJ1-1	TGTGCCAGTAGTATAGATCGGGGCGCCCAAGCTTTCTTT	CASSIDRGAQAFF
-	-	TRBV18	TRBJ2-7	TGTGCCAGCTCACCGGGTACATCAGCCTACGAGCAGTACTTC	CASSPGTSAYEQYF
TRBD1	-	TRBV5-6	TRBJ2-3	TGTGCCAGCAGCGTAGACAGGGTGTCAGATACGCAGTATTTT	CASSVDRVSDTQYF
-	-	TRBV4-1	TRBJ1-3	TGCGCCAGCAGCGCCAGCGCCGATGGAAACACCATATATTTT	CASSASADGNTIYF
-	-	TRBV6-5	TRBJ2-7	TGTGCCAGCAGGGGCTGGGACGGAACCTACGAGCAGTACTTC	CASRGWDGTYEQYF
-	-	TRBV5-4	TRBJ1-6	TGTGCCAGCAGCTTAGACAATTCACCCCTCCACTTT	CASSLDNSPLHF